The 31 T cell receptor beta chains below come from one sample, sequenced in a study of T cells after yellow fever vaccination (dated by TCRdb to between 2018 and 2020). Sample treatment or condition, as interpreted from the label and publication: live attenuated yellow fever vaccine strain. Library preparation was by 5' RACE. Instrument on record: Illumina HiSeq 2500. TCRdb trimmed public reads at Q25 via fastp, called clones via MiXCR and kept in-frame beta chains. Records with the same CDR3 protein are collapsed into one entry carrying the most frequent genes and DNA. This sample lists 550,000 to 750,000 distinct CDR3 sequences; approximately 13% were detected once. The ten largest make up over 13% of the sample. The specimen was PBMCs, collected on the day of the yellow fever booster vaccination. The receptor set was obtained from a man under 40 who received the YFV17D yellow fever vaccine.

This clonotype was seen a few times. This chain joins TRBV19 and TRBJ2-1, with a possible D match to TRBD2 (6 bases). CDR1 and CDR2 from the germline V gene are LNHDA and SQIVND (reference sequence). V gave up 3 bases and J gave up 0 bases, with 18 bases separating them. This CDR3 has 18 residues. CDR3 in amino acids: CASSIFLLGGFSYNEQFF. CDR3 nucleotides: TGTGCCAGTAGTATCTTTCTATTGGGGGGATTCTCCTACAATGAGCAGTTCTTC.

The chain links TRBV20-1 to TRBJ2-6; unclear D gene. Germline V gene data show CDR1 as DFQATT and CDR2 as SNEGSKA (reference sequence). The V end lost 1 base, the J end lost 4 bases, and 20 bases lay between the germline ends. This CDR3 has 18 amino acids. CDR3 bases: TGCAGTGCTAGAGTGCAGGCGCTCCCCCCCTCCGGGGCCAACGTCCTGACTTTC. Translated, it gives CSARVQALPPSGANVLTF.

This clonotype has a handful of counts. This rearrangement joins TRBV29-1 to TRBJ1-1; D perhaps matches TRBD1 (5 bases). Germline V lookup: CDR1 SQVTM, CDR2 ANQGSEA. The CDR3 spans 13 residues. V shed 2 bases and J shed 5 bases, with 12 bases lying between them. The CDR3 sequence: CSVEKAGGTEAFF. The CDR3 bases are TGCAGCGTTGAAAAAGCCGGGGGGACTGAAGCTTTCTTT.

The chain employs TRBV20-1 and TRBJ2-5, with 8 nucleotides matching TRBD1. The CDR3 covers 13 residues. Unmatched junction bases numbered 6, after V lost 5 bases and J lost 4 bases. Germline assignment: CDR1 DFQATT and CDR2 SNEGSKA (reference sequence). The CDR3 loop is CSAVTGDRETQYF. The CDR3 nucleotides read TGCAGTGCTGTGACAGGGGATCGAGAGACCCAGTACTTC.

This clonotype was detected only a few times. V gene TRBV20-1 combines with J gene TRBJ2-1; 7 nucleotides match TRBD1. The junction had 9 bases not matched to a gene; V was cut back by 5 bases and J by 2 bases. This CDR3 comprises 15 residues. Germline V gives CDR1 DFQATT, CDR2 SNEGSKA (reference sequence). In DNA, the CDR3 is TGCAGTGCTCGGGGACAGATCATCACCTACAATGAGCAGTTCTTC. This gives the protein CSARGQIITYNEQFF.

This clonotype has a handful of counts. This chain uses TRBV7-9 with TRBJ2-7; 14 nucleotides align to TRBD2. The V gene's germline CDR1 is SEHNR and CDR2 FQNEAQ (reference sequence). V gave up 5 bases and J gave up 0 bases; unmatched junction bases: 6. The CDR3 covers 17 residues. CDR3 DNA: TGTGCCAGCAGCCCCGGGACTAGCGGGAGTTTCTCCTACGAGCAGTACTTC. Translating gives CASSPGTSGSFSYEQYF.

This clonotype was found a few times. The CDR3 loop is CASSRAGQPNYGYTF. The CDR3 nucleotides read TGCGCCAGCAGCCGAGCGGGACAGCCTAACTATGGCTACACCTTC. This chain connects TRBV4-3 to TRBJ1-2; 7 bases agree with TRBD1. The CDR3 is made up of 15 amino acids. The J segment lost 0 bases and the V segment lost 4 bases, leaving 5 bases of the junction unmatched. The germline V gene encodes CDR1 LGHNA and CDR2 YSLEER.

This clonotype came up a few times. This sequence joins TRBV7-3 and TRBJ1-6; no clear D gene. This CDR3 region has 13 residues. The V gene lost 5 bases and the J gene lost 7 bases, with 9 bases spanning the gap. Per germline, CDR1 SGHTA and CDR2 FQGTGA. The DNA for the CDR3 is TGTGCCAGCAGCGGCACCCCGAATTCACCCCTCCACTTT. Its translation is CASSGTPNSPLHF.

CDR3 loop: CASSQRLAGGQDQETQYF. The CDR3 DNA follows: TGTGCCAGCAGCCAGCGACTAGCGGGGGGGCAGGACCAAGAGACCCAGTACTTC. This chain connects TRBV7-8 to TRBJ2-5, with 14 bases lining up with TRBD2. Losses at the gene ends were 5 bases for V and 0 bases for J; bases not matched to a gene: 8. Germline lookup yields CDR1 SGHVS and CDR2 FQNEAQ. This CDR3 region has 18 residues. Drawing the rest from reference TRBV7-8 and TRBJ2-5, the complete variable domain is GAGVSQSPRYKVAKRGQDVALRCDPISGHVSLFWYQQALGQGPEFLTYFQNEAQLDKSGLPSDRFFAERPEGSVSTLKIQRTQQEDSAVYLCASSQRLAGGQDQETQYFGPGTRLLVL.

This clonotype occurred a few times. V gene TRBV20-1 combines with J gene TRBJ1-5, with D uncertain. V was trimmed by 3 bases and J by 7 bases, leaving 10 bases between them. This CDR3 has 12 residues. The V gene's germline CDR1 is DFQATT and CDR2 SNEGSKA (reference sequence). CDR3 loop: CSASKGGQPQHF. CDR3 nucleotide sequence: TGCAGTGCTAGTAAGGGCGGACAGCCCCAGCATTTT.

The chain combines TRBV7-2 with TRBJ1-6; D is unclear. Germline-derived CDR1 and CDR2 are SGHTA and FQGNSA. The CDR3 is 15 residues long. Deletions cut 5 bases from V and 9 bases from J, with 17 bases between. CDR3 bases: TGTGCCAGCAGCGCTGGAGGTGGCAGCGGTTCACCCCTCCACTTT. This codes for CASSAGGGSGSPLHF. The whole variable domain, filled in from reference TRBV7-2 and TRBJ1-6, reads GAGVSQSPSNKVTEKGKDVELRCDPISGHTALYWYRQSLGQGLEFLIYFQGNSAPDKSGLPSDRFSAERTGGSVSTLTIQRTQQEDSAVYLCASSAGGGSGSPLHFGNGTRLTVT.

This clonotype showed up just a few times. The chain is built from TRBV27 and TRBJ2-3; a weak D match, TRBD2 (6 bases). This CDR3 has 13 amino acids. V dropped 6 bases and J dropped 7 bases, with 14 bases sitting between them. From germline, CDR1 is MNHEY and CDR2 SMNVEV (reference sequence). In DNA form, the CDR3 reads TGTGCCAGCAGGATTAGCGGAGCCCATACGCAGTATTTT. Protein sequence: CASRISGAHTQYF.

The V and J genes are TRBV29-1 and TRBJ2-4; D gene uncertain. With 4 bases removed from V and 3 bases from J, the gap between germline ends came to 19 bases. The length of the CDR3 is 16 residues. Germline V CDR1 and CDR2: SQVTM, ANQGSEA. For the CDR3, the DNA is TGCAGCGTTGTTCCATCTAGTTCTTTGGGCAAAAACATTCAGTACTTC. Translation: CSVVPSSSLGKNIQYF.

This clonotype was picked up a small number of times. The chain joins TRBV7-6 to TRBJ2-7; no clear D. V was cut by 1 base and J by 5 bases, with 9 bases left in between. The CDR3 has 13 amino acids. Germline V gene sequence: CDR1 SGHVS, CDR2 FNYEAQ. CDR3 nucleotide sequence: TGTGCCAGCAGCTTAGGGGGATGGAACGAGCAGTACTTC. Translated: CASSLGGWNEQYF.

The V call is TRBV7-2, the J call TRBJ2-7; D may be TRBD2 (5 bases). V dropped 2 bases and J dropped 0 bases, with 14 bases sitting between them. This CDR3 contains 16 residues. CDR1 SGHTA and CDR2 FQGNSA come from the germline V gene. CDR3 region: CASSLWLAPSSYEQYF. CDR3 nucleotides: TGTGCCAGCAGCTTATGGCTAGCTCCTAGCTCCTACGAGCAGTACTTC.

The chain uses TRBV20-1 and TRBJ2-7; 7 bases agree with TRBD1. V shed 0 bases and J 1 base; nucleotides not matched to a gene: 3. Germline V gene data show CDR1 as DFQATT and CDR2 as SNEGSKA (reference sequence). The CDR3 runs 14 residues. CDR3 sequence: CSARDPGQSYEQYF. The CDR3 bases are TGCAGTGCTAGAGATCCGGGACAGTCCTACGAGCAGTACTTC.

This clonotype was observed a handful of times. The chain joins TRBV20-1 to TRBJ2-1; 10 nucleotides align to TRBD2. CDR1 and CDR2 from the germline V gene are DFQATT and SNEGSKA (reference sequence). The CDR3 is made up of 14 amino acids. The J segment lost 5 bases and the V segment lost 6 bases, leaving 7 bases of the junction unmatched. The CDR3 nucleotides are TGCAGTGCCGCACTAGCGGGACACGACAATGAGCAGTTCTTC. Translated: CSAALAGHDNEQFF.

This clonotype was counted a few times. This chain joins TRBV30 and TRBJ2-1; 10 bases map to TRBD2. The CDR3 has 14 amino acids. V lost 1 base and J lost 6; bases outside the gene matches: 3. The germline gives CDR1 GTSNPN, CDR2 SVGIG (reference sequence). This chain's CDR3 is CAWSGAGGINEQFF. As DNA, the CDR3 is TGTGCCTGGAGTGGAGCGGGAGGGATCAATGAGCAGTTCTTC.

This clonotype appeared a few times. The chain couples TRBV7-9 to TRBJ1-1, with TRBD1 identical over 7 bases. Germline CDR1 SEHNR, CDR2 FQNEAQ (reference sequence). The ends lost 5 bases at V and 1 base at J; junction bases unmatched: 7. This CDR3 has 15 amino acids. In DNA form, the CDR3 reads TGTGCCAGCAGCCACCGACAGGGCTCGAACACTGAAGCTTTCTTT. It is translated as CASSHRQGSNTEAFF.

The genes are TRBV24-1 and TRBJ2-1; 8 bases align to TRBD2. This CDR3 region has 17 residues. J lost 10 bases, V lost 2 bases, and 15 bases had no gene match. CDR1 and CDR2 from the germline V gene are KGHDR and SFDVKD. The CDR3 DNA is TGTGCCACCAGTGATTCCGCCGCAGCGGGAGTCTTAGGAGAGCAGTTCTTC. Encoded protein: CATSDSAAAGVLGEQFF.

The CDR3 region has the DNA TGCGCCAGCGGAGCGACAGGGGGAACAGATACGCAGTATTTT. Translation gives CASGATGGTDTQYF. The rearrangement joins TRBV5-1 to TRBJ2-3; 9 bases are shared with TRBD1. The CDR3 contains 14 residues. CDR1 is SGHRS and CDR2 is YFSETQ in the germline V gene. The V segment lost 7 bases and the J segment 3 bases; nucleotides outside the gene matches: 6.

Comments on this clonotype: At one end the junction does not follow the germline gene, possibly because of a read error. The DNA for the CDR3 is TGTGCCAGCAGCCCCTCGGGCCAAGGCTCTGGGGCCTTC. This translates into CASSPSGQGSGAF. The chain carries TRBV7-9 and TRBJ1-2, with D unresolved. The V gene's germline CDR1 is SEHNR and CDR2 FQNEAQ (reference sequence). The CDR3 extends over 13 amino acids.

The chain combines TRBV7-9 with TRBJ2-7; perhaps TRBD2 as D (5 bases). V was cut by 2 bases and J by 6 bases, with 17 bases left in between. This CDR3 contains 15 residues. CDR1 is SEHNR and CDR2 is FQNEAQ in the germline V gene (reference sequence). CDR3 nucleotide sequence: TGTGCCAGCAGCTTATCCGGGATGAGCGGTTCCGAGCAGTACTTC. Protein sequence: CASSLSGMSGSEQYF. The full variable domain, completed using reference TRBV7-9 and TRBJ2-7, is DTGVSQNPRHKITKRGQNVTFRCDPISEHNRLYWYRQTLGQGPEFLTYFQNEAQLEKSRLLSDRFSAERPKGSFSTLEIQRTEQGDSAMYLCASSLSGMSGSEQYFGPGTRLTVT.

The chain is built from TRBV7-2 and TRBJ2-1; no reliable D call. CDR1 SGHTA and CDR2 FQGNSA come from the germline V gene. The CDR3 is made up of 14 amino acids. V was shortened by 5 bases and J by 1 base, with 9 bases between the two germline ends. The CDR3 spells CASSPTASYNEQFF. The CDR3 DNA is TGTGCCAGCAGCCCTACGGCTTCCTACAATGAGCAGTTCTTC.

The rearrangement joins TRBV12-3 or TRBV12-4 to TRBJ2-7; the D call may be TRBD1 or TRBD2 (7 bases each). The CDR3 consists of 15 residues. Trimming left V 3 bases short and J 7 bases short, with 19 bases between. CDR3 nucleotides: TGTGCCAGCAGTTTGTGGGGGGGACAGTCGAGGGAGCAGTACTTC. Translating gives CASSLWGGQSREQYF.

This clonotype showed up just a few times. The genes are TRBV15 and TRBJ2-1; 11 bases are shared with TRBD2. The germline V gene has CDR1 LNHNV and CDR2 YYDKDF (reference sequence). V dropped 0 bases and J dropped 10; count of bases not matched to a gene: 5. This CDR3 has 15 amino acids. CDR3 DNA: TGTGCCACCAGCAGAGAACTAGCGGGAGCAGGCGAGCAGTTCTTC. Its protein product is CATSRELAGAGEQFF.

This rearrangement joins TRBV12-3 or TRBV12-4 to TRBJ2-7; TRBD2 aligns across 9 bases. The junction had 9 bases not matched to a gene; V was cut back by 4 bases and J by 11 bases. The CDR3 is made up of 13 amino acids. CDR3 sequence reads: CASSSGPTSGKYF. The CDR3 nucleotides are TGTGCCAGCAGTTCGGGGCCGACTAGCGGAAAGTACTTC.

A note on this clonotype: The junction shows a germline mismatch at one end, possibly a read error. The V and J genes are TRBV20-1 and TRBJ2-2; 9 bases are a match to TRBD2. The CDR3 covers 16 residues. Germline CDR1 is DFQATT and CDR2 is SNEGSKA (reference sequence). This CDR3 reads CCARFLAGRNTGELFF. The CDR3 coding sequence is TGCTGTGCTAGATTCCTAGCGGGACGGAACACCGGGGAGCTGTTTTTT.

This clonotype was counted at least ten times. The chain couples TRBV7-2 to TRBJ2-7, with a weak D call TRBD2 (7 bases). Looked up from germline, CDR1 is SGHTA and CDR2 is FQGNSA. Trimming cost V 7 bases and J 6 bases, with 19 bases left between them. CDR3 length equals 14 residues. The CDR3 reads CASNQQQGGFEQYF. The CDR3 DNA reads TGTGCCAGCAACCAGCAACAGGGAGGGTTCGAGCAGTACTTC.

This clonotype was seen a few times. This chain connects TRBV7-9 to TRBJ2-1, with unresolved D. CDR1 and CDR2 from the germline V gene are SEHNR and FQNEAQ (reference sequence). The CDR3 consists of 15 residues. V dropped 5 bases and J dropped 1 base, with 12 bases sitting between them. CDR3 in DNA: TGTGCCAGCAGCCTGTCAGATGTATCCTACAATGAGCAGTTCTTC. It codes for CASSLSDVSYNEQFF.

Only a few counts were recorded for this clonotype. This rearrangement joins TRBV20-1 to TRBJ2-3; TRBD2 agrees at 7 bases. Per the germline V gene, CDR1 is DFQATT and CDR2 is SNEGSKA (reference sequence). Losses at the gene ends were 3 bases for V and 1 base for J; bases not matched to a gene: 10. CDR3 length equals 16 residues. This chain's CDR3 is CSASTSSGIGTDTQYF. CDR3 bases: TGCAGTGCTAGTACATCGAGCGGGATAGGCACAGATACGCAGTATTTT.